This entry concerns a single T cell receptor beta chain. Its antigen is as yet unknown. This record comes from a study of radiation and T cells in renal cell carcinoma. Findings of the study overall: Sampling covered only approximately 1 g of each tumor. Top 100 clonotypes averaged around 50% in irradiated versus about 40% in nephrectomy-only tumors. Dominant CDR3 motifs occupied more repertoire in irradiated than control tumors.

Profiling relied on immunoSEQ multiplex PCR, and the TCRdb table lists in-frame clones only, not all of them. Of over 10,000 clones detected, approximately 62% appear once; the ten largest clones hold around a fifth. Treatment given: treatment-naive control, cytoreductive nephrectomy. Sequenced control tumors were from about 10 males and several females, median age roughly 50. This TCR was recovered from a woman aged 80 or over with renal cell carcinoma. The sample consisted of tumor tissue, taken from a patient whose treatment was nephrectomy without radiotherapy.

CDR3 region: CASSGSVHTEYEQYF. Written as DNA, the CDR3 is TGTGCCAGCAGCGGCTCGGTCCACACGGAATACGAGCAGTACTTC. The V gene is TRBV27, the J gene TRBJ2-7; D is unresolved. V was trimmed by 6 bases and J by 4 bases, leaving 19 bases between them. Germline V CDR1 and CDR2: MNHEY, SMNVEV (reference sequence). The CDR3 is 15 residues long.